The sequence of this TCR beta chain was determined in a study of blood T cell repertoires in COVID-19. Germline lookup yields CDR1 MGHRA and CDR2 YSYEKL. This CDR3 spans 17 amino acids. V lost 1 base, J lost 0 bases, and 15 bases lay in between. The method was immunoSEQ multiplex PCR; TCRdb's version includes in-frame clones alone and lacks a portion of them. This table holds more than 95,000 clones, roughly 90% found once. This clone came up once. V usage is TRBV4-1 and J usage is TRBJ1-1; D perhaps matches TRBD1 (5 bases). The specimen was peripheral blood. The TCR comes from a woman in her sixties with acute or convalescent COVID-19. CDR3 nucleotide sequence: TGCGCCAGCAGCCAAGGGGGCCGGGCCCCAATGAACACTGAAGCTTTCTTT. This gives the protein CASSQGGRAPMNTEAFF.